These 2 T cell receptor beta chains originate from one sample sequenced in a study of cytomegalovirus exposure and HLA in healthy donors. Both 60 Vbeta primers and 13 Jbeta primers went into the PCR. The repertoire was sequenced with immunoSEQ multiplex PCR; TCRdb's copy has only in-frame clones and lacks some. The data hold more than 90,000 clones, with over 65% observed a single time. Sequenced material: PBMCs. These receptors were taken from a woman between 45 and 65 years old in good health and CMV-seropositive.

This clone has a handful of counts. The rearrangement uses TRBV28 and TRBJ2-3; D uncertain. This CDR3 is built from 13 residues. Germline lookup yields CDR1 MDHEN and CDR2 SYDVKM. Trimming shortened V by 4 bases and J by 2 bases, and 7 bases separated the two germline ends. The DNA of the CDR3 is TGTGCCAGCAGTTCCATACTCACAGATACGCAGTATTTT. Translation gives CASSSILTDTQYF.

The rearrangement uses TRBV7-2 and TRBJ2-3; D gene unclear. CDR3 length: 15 amino acids. Trimming left V 0 bases short and J 2 bases short, with 9 bases between. Per the germline V gene, CDR1 is SGHTA and CDR2 is FQGNSA. The CDR3 DNA sequence: TGTGCCAGCAGCTTAGCTTCCGTCGTCACAGATACGCAGTATTTT. It encodes CASSLASVVTDTQYF.